This entry is about one TCR beta chain. This sample stems from a study of blood T cells in healthy people across ages. The authors ran a second PCR of 7 to 11 cycles using a sample-barcoded 5' primer and a J-beta primer mix. Template switching added a 12-random-nucleotide identifier to every cDNA molecule. TCRdb called the 5' RACE reads again in MiXCR, with one record for every CDR3 protein. The repertoire holds 650,000 to 700,000 distinct CDR3 sequences, around 50% seen once, with roughly 12% in the top ten. This CDR3 region has 15 residues. Germline V gene data show CDR1 as LGHNA and CDR2 as YSLEER.

This TCR was recovered from a woman older than 75 in good health. Material for sequencing was blood. This sequence joins TRBV4-3 and TRBJ2-5; TRBD1 is a possible D gene (5 bases). The last part of the DNA fits TRBJ2-7 better; the J call may be wrong. CDR3 residues: CASSQESGPSYEQYF. DNA of the CDR3: TGCGCCAGCAGCCAAGAGTCAGGGCCCTCCTACGAGCAGTACTTC.